This entry lists 14 T cell receptor beta chains sequenced from one sample in a study of beta chain features in type 1 diabetes. Overall study findings and caveats: Moderate but significant shortening of TCRB CDR3s was recorded in all four CD4+ subsets from Type 1 diabetes patients.

Expressed TCRB transcripts were sequenced after all isolated RNA was converted to cDNA. Using immunoSEQ multiplex PCR, the repertoire was profiled, and TCRdb retains in-frame clones only, with some absent. The sample contains 600,000 or so clones, around an eighth of which appear only once. The antigens of these receptors remain unknown. Sequencing was performed on naive CD4+ T cells from blood. These receptors were taken from a man younger than 45 with type 1 diabetes.

This chain connects TRBV6-5 to TRBJ2-7, with TRBD1 matching over 7 bases. The CDR3 is 13 residues long. Trimming at V came to 2 bases and at J to 2 bases, leaving 0 bases not matched to a gene. Germline V gene sequence: CDR1 MNHEY, CDR2 SVGAGI. The CDR3 nucleotides are TGTGCCAGCAGTTACGACAGGGCCTACGAGCAGTACTTC. This encodes CASSYDRAYEQYF.

This clone has just a few counts. The sample contains more than one DNA sequence encoding this CDR3. The chain couples TRBV5-1 to TRBJ2-7; D perhaps matches TRBD1 (5 bases). Trimming cost V 2 bases and J 3 bases, with 9 bases left between them. The CDR3 covers 13 residues. Germline V gives CDR1 SGHRS, CDR2 YFSETQ. The CDR3 loop reads CASSLSQDYEQYF. CDR3 bases: TGCGCCAGCAGCTTATCACAGGACTACGAGCAGTACTTC.

The rearrangement links TRBV4-3 to TRBJ1-6; D ambiguous. Trimming removed 0 bases from V and 0 bases from J, with 9 bases in between. Germline values: CDR1 LGHNA, CDR2 YSLEER. CDR3 length: 17 amino acids. The CDR3 DNA reads as TGCGCCAGCAGCCAAGATCCCCGGGGCTCCTATAATTCACCCCTCCACTTT. Its protein product is CASSQDPRGSYNSPLHF.

This clone showed up just a few times. V gene TRBV7-2 combines with J gene TRBJ2-6; no definite D call. The CDR3 is made up of 14 amino acids. The germline V and J ends were trimmed by 1 base and 4 bases, with 5 bases remaining between them. Germline V gives CDR1 SGHTA, CDR2 FQGNSA. CDR3 nucleotide sequence: TGTGCCAGCAGCTTAGTTCAAGGGGCCAACGTCCTGACTTTC. Translation: CASSLVQGANVLTF.

The J gene is TRBJ2-7, the V gene TRBV28; possible D gene TRBD1, 6 bases. V shed 5 bases and J shed 7 bases, with 15 bases lying between them. CDR3 length: 13 amino acids. CDR1 MDHEN and CDR2 SYDVKM come from the germline V gene. The CDR3: CASSESQGGEQYF. The CDR3 region has the DNA TGTGCCAGCAGTGAATCACAGGGTGGGGAGCAGTACTTC.

This clone was observed a handful of times. This chain joins TRBV7-9 and TRBJ1-6; 7 bases match TRBD1. The CDR3 totals 18 residues. J was trimmed by 0 bases and V by 4 bases; bases with no gene match: 9. In germline, CDR1 is SEHNR, CDR2 FQNEAQ (reference sequence). CDR3 sequence: CASSSRTGGSSYNSPLHF. The CDR3 DNA reads as TGTGCCAGCAGCTCCCGGACAGGAGGGAGCTCCTATAATTCACCCCTCCACTTT. Complete variable domain (other parts from reference TRBV7-9 and TRBJ1-6): DTGVSQNPRHKITKRGQNVTFRCDPISEHNRLYWYRQTLGQGPEFLTYFQNEAQLEKSRLLSDRFSAERPKGSFSTLEIQRTEQGDSAMYLCASSSRTGGSSYNSPLHFGNGTRLTVT.

This clone was picked up a small number of times. The chain joins TRBV4-2 to TRBJ2-3; TRBD2 agrees at 9 bases. The CDR3 extends over 14 amino acids. Germline V lookup: CDR1 LGHNA, CDR2 YNFKEQ. V lost 6 bases, J lost 0 bases, and 1 base stayed unmatched. The CDR3 here is CASSSGGSTDTQYF. CDR3 nucleotides: TGTGCCAGCAGTAGCGGGGGAAGCACAGATACGCAGTATTTT.

The V call is TRBV7-7, the J call TRBJ1-5; tentative D call: TRBD1 (6 bases). The CDR3 loop spans 15 amino acids. From germline, CDR1 is SSHAT and CDR2 FNYEAQ (reference sequence). The CDR3 is CASLEWGGGNQPQHF. The CDR3 nucleotides read TGTGCTAGCCTAGAGTGGGGGGGCGGCAATCAGCCCCAGCATTTT. The variable domain in full, completed from reference TRBV7-7 and TRBJ1-5, reads GAGVSQSPRYKVTKRGQDVTLRCDPISSHATLYWYQQALGQGPEFLTYFNYEAQPDKSGLPSDRFSAERPEGSISTLTIQRTEQRDSAMYRCASLEWGGGNQPQHFGDGTRLSIL.

There are a few counts of this clone. The V call is TRBV5-4, the J call TRBJ2-3; the match to TRBD1 covers 7 bases. V lost 3 bases, J lost 1 base, and 8 bases stayed unmatched. This CDR3 contains 16 residues. Germline CDR1 reads SGHNT; CDR2 reads YYREEE (reference sequence). The CDR3 DNA reads TGTGCCAGCAGCTCTCCCCTAGGACAGGGCACAGATACGCAGTATTTT. Translating it yields CASSSPLGQGTDTQYF.

J is TRBJ2-5 and V is TRBV9, with TRBD1 as a possible D gene (5 bases). This CDR3 is built from 15 residues. In germline, CDR1 is SGDLS, CDR2 YYNGEE. The V gene lost 3 bases and the J gene lost 0 bases, with 12 bases spanning the gap. CDR3 coding DNA: TGTGCCAGCAGCGCTTCGACAGTGTACCAAGAGACCCAGTACTTC. As protein: CASSASTVYQETQYF.

This clone was found once. The genes are TRBV5-1 and TRBJ1-5; D is ambiguous. This CDR3 has 13 amino acids. Trimming stripped 0 bases from V and 10 bases from J, with 11 bases between. Germline V gives CDR1 SGHRS, CDR2 YFSETQ. The CDR3 nucleotides are TGCGCCAGCAGCTTGGGGGAGGCTCAACCCCAGCATTTT. This gives the protein CASSLGEAQPQHF.

The CDR3 here is CASSVAGYSGGDTQYF. The CDR3 region has the DNA TGTGCCAGCAGCGTAGCGGGGTATTCAGGAGGAGATACGCAGTATTTT. V gene TRBV9 combines with J gene TRBJ2-3; D is perhaps TRBD2 (5 bases). V gave up 0 bases and J gave up 5 bases, with 16 bases separating them. CDR3 length: 16 residues. Looked up from germline, CDR1 is SGDLS and CDR2 is YYNGEE.

This clone was observed a handful of times. This sequence joins TRBV11-2 and TRBJ1-4, with 7 bases matching TRBD1. Germline trimming cut 6 bases from V and 8 bases from J; bases unmatched to any gene: 9. CDR3 length: 14 amino acids. Germline V gene sequence: CDR1 SGHAT, CDR2 FQNNGV. Here the CDR3 DNA reads TGTGCCAGCAGAGCTACAGGGGATCGGGAAAAACTGTTTTTT. It codes for CASRATGDREKLFF.

This clone has just a few counts. This chain connects TRBV2 to TRBJ1-5; TRBD1 aligns across 11 bases. The CDR3 runs to 14 residues. Germline values: CDR1 SNHLY, CDR2 FYNNEI. Trimming cost V 4 bases and J 10 bases; bases outside gene matches: 6. The CDR3 reads CASSAGQGEVPQHF. The DNA for the CDR3 is TGTGCCAGCAGTGCGGGACAGGGGGAGGTACCCCAGCATTTT.